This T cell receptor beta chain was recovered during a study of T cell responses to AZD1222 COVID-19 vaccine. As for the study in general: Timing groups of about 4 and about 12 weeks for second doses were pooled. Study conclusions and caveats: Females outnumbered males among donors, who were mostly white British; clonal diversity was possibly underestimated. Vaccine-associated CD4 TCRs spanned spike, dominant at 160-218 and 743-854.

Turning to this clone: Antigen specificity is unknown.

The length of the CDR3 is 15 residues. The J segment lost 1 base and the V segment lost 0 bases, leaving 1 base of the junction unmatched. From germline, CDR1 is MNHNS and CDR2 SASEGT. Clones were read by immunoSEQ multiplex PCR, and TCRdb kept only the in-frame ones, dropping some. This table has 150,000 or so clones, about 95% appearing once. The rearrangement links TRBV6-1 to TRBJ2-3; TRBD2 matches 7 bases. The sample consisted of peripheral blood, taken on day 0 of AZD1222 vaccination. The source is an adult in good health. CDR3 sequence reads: CASSEAAGGTDTQYF. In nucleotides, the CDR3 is TGTGCCAGCAGTGAAGCCGCGGGAGGCACAGATACGCAGTATTTT.